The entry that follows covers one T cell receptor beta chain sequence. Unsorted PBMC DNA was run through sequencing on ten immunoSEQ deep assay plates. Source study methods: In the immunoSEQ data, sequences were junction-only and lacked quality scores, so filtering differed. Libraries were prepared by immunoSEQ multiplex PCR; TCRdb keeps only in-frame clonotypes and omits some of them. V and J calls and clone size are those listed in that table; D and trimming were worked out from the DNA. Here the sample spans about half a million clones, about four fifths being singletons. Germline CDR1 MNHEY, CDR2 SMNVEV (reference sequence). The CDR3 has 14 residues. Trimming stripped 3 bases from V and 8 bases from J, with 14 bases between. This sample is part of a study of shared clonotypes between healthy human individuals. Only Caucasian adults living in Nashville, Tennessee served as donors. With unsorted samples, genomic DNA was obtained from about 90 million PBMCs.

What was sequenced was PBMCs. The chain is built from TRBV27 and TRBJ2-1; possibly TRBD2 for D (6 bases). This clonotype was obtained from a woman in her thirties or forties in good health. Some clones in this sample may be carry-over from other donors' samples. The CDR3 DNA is TGTGCCAGCAGTTTTTTTGGAGGGCCGGATGAGCAGTTCTTC. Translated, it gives CASSFFGGPDEQFF.